The rows below give T cell receptor beta chains drawn from one sample of a study of a mutant IDH1 vaccine in newly diagnosed glioma. Using immunoSEQ multiplex PCR, the repertoire was profiled, and TCRdb retains in-frame clones only, with some absent. Of over 75,000 clones listed, around 80% are singletons. The sample here was PBMCs, taken from a glioma patient treated with radiotherapy, temozolomide or both. These receptors were obtained from a man aged 35 to 55 with glioma. The CDR3 runs from the conserved cysteine through the conserved F or W. The order of the fields is clone size, J gene, D gene, V gene, CDR3 DNA, CDR3 protein. D genes are given only for firm matches. Only some rows state a clone size, as once, few, many or a class for expanded clones.

size: NA; J: TRBJ2-1; D: TRBD2; V: TRBV7-2; DNA: TGTGCCAGCAGCTGGCTTGGGGGAGGGCCTTACAATGAGCAGTTCTTC; CDR3: CASSWLGGGPYNEQFF
size: NA; J: TRBJ2-7; D: NA; V: TRBV4-3; DNA: TGCGCCAGCAGCCAAGATCCAGCCTCCTACGAGCAGTACTTC; CDR3: CASSQDPASYEQYF
size: NA; J: TRBJ2-5; D: NA; V: TRBV4-2; DNA: TGTGCCAGCAGCCGCCCCTCAGCAGGGGAGACCCAGTACTTC; CDR3: CASSRPSAGETQYF
size: NA; J: TRBJ2-1; D: TRBD2; V: TRBV11-2; DNA: TGTGCCAGCAGCTTAGGGGGAGGGAATGAGCAGTTCTTC; CDR3: CASSLGGGNEQFF
size: few; J: TRBJ2-2; D: NA; V: TRBV19; DNA: TGTGCCACCACAGACTCGAACACCGGGGAGCTGTTTTTT; CDR3: CATTDSNTGELFF
size: NA; J: TRBJ2-3; D: NA; V: TRBV7-3; DNA: TGTGCCAGCAGCTTAGGAGCATCCAGCACAGATACGCAGTATTTT; CDR3: CASSLGASSTDTQYF
size: NA; J: TRBJ2-3; D: TRBD2; V: TRBV7-2; DNA: TGTGCCAGCAGCTCCCCCCCAGCGGGGGGGGGAGATACGCAGTATTTT; CDR3: CASSSPPAGGGDTQYF
size: once; J: TRBJ2-2; D: NA; V: TRBV19; DNA: TGTGCCAGTAGTATAGGTCCCCCCTGGGTGACCGGGGAGCTGTTTTTT; CDR3: CASSIGPPWVTGELFF
size: once; J: TRBJ2-7; D: TRBD2; V: TRBV5-1; DNA: TGCGCCAGTAGCGGGATTGGGTACGAGCAGTACTTC; CDR3: CASSGIGYEQYF
size: NA; J: TRBJ2-7; D: TRBD2; V: TRBV11-2; DNA: TGTGCCAGCAGCCAACTTCAGCGGGGGGGCCACTACGAGCAGTACTTC; CDR3: CASSQLQRGGHYEQYF
size: once; J: TRBJ2-7; D: NA; V: TRBV5-4; DNA: TGTGCCAGCAGCTTGGAACAGCTTCCCTCCTACGAGCAGTACTTC; CDR3: CASSLEQLPSYEQYF
size: NA; J: TRBJ2-1; D: TRBD2; V: TRBV4-2; DNA: TGTGCCAGCAGCCAAGCGACCCGGACTAGCGATGAGCAGTTCTTC; CDR3: CASSQATRTSDEQFF
size: once; J: TRBJ2-7; D: NA; V: TRBV6-6; DNA: TGTGCCAGCACCCCCTCGGGCTCCCGCTACGAGCAGTACTTC; CDR3: CASTPSGSRYEQYF
size: NA; J: TRBJ1-5; D: NA; V: TRBV28; DNA: TGTGCCAGCACTCCTCCTAGGGGCCGGCAGCCCCAGCATTTT; CDR3: CASTPPRGRQPQHF
size: NA; J: TRBJ2-3; D: NA; V: TRBV7-9; DNA: TGTGCCAGCAGCTTAACGGACAGACCCCCAGGCACAGATACGCAGTATTTT; CDR3: CASSLTDRPPGTDTQYF
size: NA; J: TRBJ2-7; D: NA; V: TRBV7-6; DNA: TGTGCCAGCAGCTCGACAAACCTTCTCTACGAGCAGTACTTC; CDR3: CASSSTNLLYEQYF
size: NA; J: TRBJ1-5; D: NA; V: TRBV19; DNA: TGTGCCAGTAGTATATGGGGGGCAGAAAATCAGCCCCAGCATTTT; CDR3: CASSIWGAENQPQHF
size: NA; J: TRBJ2-7; D: TRBD2; V: TRBV28; DNA: TGTGCCAGCAGTCCCGGGGGGACGGCTTACTACGAGCAGTACTTC; CDR3: CASSPGGTAYYEQYF